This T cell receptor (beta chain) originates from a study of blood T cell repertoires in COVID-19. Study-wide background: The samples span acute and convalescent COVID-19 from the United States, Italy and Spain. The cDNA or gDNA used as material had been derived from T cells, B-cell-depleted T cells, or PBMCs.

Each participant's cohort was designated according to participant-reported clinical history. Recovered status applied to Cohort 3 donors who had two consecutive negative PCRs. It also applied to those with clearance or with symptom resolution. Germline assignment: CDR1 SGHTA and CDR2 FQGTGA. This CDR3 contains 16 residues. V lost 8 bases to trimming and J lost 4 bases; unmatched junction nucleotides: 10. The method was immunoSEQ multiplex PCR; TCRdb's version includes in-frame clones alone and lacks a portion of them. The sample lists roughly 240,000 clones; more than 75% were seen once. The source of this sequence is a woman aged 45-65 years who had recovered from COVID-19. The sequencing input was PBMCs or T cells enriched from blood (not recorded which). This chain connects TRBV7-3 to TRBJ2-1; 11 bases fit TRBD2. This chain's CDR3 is CASGLTGTSGYNEQFF. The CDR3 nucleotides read TGTGCCAGCGGCCTAACCGGGACTAGCGGATACAATGAGCAGTTCTTC.